This section outlines one T cell receptor (beta chain) sequence together with its context. The antigen is unknown. Following RNA extraction, reverse transcription yielded cDNA that acted as the sequencing template. Generated by immunoSEQ multiplex PCR, the TCRdb table keeps only in-frame clones and is missing some. The repertoire includes about 200,000 clones, approximately 60% of them detected once, and 4.5% to 6% sits in the top ten. This specimen belongs to a study of CD8+ T cells in alopecia areata. The researchers isolated CD4+ and CD8+ T cells from PBMCs by sorting. Whole-study results and caveats: Sequencing of scalp samples also includes resident alphabeta T cells from normal skin. Affected scalp, especially in alopecia totalis/universalis, had a higher clonality than normal scalp did. Although TCR sharing was seen in mice, sharing across patients was less clear, possibly for HLA-related reasons.

This receptor was taken from a human donor in good health. The sample was CD8+ T cells sorted from blood.

CDR3 DNA: TGCAGCGTTGAAACCGGGTTGAGGCACACCGGGGAGCTGTTTTTT. Protein sequence: CSVETGLRHTGELFF. The rearrangement uses TRBV29-1 and TRBJ2-2, with D unclear. The CDR3 runs 15 residues. V was clipped by 2 bases and J by 3 bases, with 13 bases between them. Germline CDR1 and CDR2: SQVTM and ANQGSEA.